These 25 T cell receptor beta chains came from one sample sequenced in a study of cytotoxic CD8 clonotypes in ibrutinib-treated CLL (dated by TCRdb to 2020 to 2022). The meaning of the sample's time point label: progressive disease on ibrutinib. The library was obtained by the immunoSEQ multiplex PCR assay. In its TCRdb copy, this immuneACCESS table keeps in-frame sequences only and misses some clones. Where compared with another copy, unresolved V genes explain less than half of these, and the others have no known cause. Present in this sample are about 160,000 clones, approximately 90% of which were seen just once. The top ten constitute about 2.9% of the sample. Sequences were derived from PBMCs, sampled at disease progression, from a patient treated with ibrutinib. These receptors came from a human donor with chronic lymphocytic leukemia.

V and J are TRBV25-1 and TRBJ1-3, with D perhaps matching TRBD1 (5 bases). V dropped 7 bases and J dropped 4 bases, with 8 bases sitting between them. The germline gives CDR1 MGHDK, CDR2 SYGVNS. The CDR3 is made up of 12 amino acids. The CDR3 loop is CASTGPGNTIYF. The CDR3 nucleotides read TGTGCCAGCACGGGACCCGGAAACACCATATATTTT. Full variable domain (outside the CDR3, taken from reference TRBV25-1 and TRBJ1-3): EADIYQTPRYLVIGTGKKITLECSQTMGHDKMYWYQQDPGMELHLIHYSYGVNSTEKGDLSSESTVSRIRTEHFPLTLESARPSHTSQYLCASTGPGNTIYFGEGSWLTVV.

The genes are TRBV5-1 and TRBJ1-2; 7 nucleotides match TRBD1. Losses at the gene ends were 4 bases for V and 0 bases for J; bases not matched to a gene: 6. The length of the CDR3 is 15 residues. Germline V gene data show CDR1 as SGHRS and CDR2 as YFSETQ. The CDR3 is CASSTGTATNYGYTF. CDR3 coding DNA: TGCGCCAGCAGCACCGGGACAGCCACTAACTATGGCTACACCTTC.

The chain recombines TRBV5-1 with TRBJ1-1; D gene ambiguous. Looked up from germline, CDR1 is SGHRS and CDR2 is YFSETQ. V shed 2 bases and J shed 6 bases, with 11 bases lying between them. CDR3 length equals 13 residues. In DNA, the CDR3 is TGCGCCAGCAGCTTCGGAGGCAGACCTGAAGCTTTCTTT. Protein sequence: CASSFGGRPEAFF.

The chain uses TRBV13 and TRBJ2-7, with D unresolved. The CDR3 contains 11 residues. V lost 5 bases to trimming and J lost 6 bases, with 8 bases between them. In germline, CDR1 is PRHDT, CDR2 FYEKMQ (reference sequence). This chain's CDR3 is CASSENGEQYF. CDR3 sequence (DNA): TGTGCCAGCAGCGAAAATGGCGAGCAGTACTTC.

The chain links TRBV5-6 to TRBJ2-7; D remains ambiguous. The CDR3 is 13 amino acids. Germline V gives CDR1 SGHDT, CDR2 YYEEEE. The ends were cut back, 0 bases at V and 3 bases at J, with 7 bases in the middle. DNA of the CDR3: TGTGCCAGCAGCTTGGACTCATACTACGAGCAGTACTTC. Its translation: CASSLDSYYEQYF.

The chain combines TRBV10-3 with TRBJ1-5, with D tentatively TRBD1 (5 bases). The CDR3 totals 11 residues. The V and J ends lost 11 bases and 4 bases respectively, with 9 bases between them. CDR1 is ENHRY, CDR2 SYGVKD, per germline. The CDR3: CAAGGNQPQHF. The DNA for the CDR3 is TGTGCCGCCGGGGGGAATCAGCCCCAGCATTTT.

Written as DNA, the CDR3 is TGTGCCAGCAGCCCCCGGGGACCACTCGGCGGGGGCTACACCTTC. This translates into CASSPRGPLGGGYTF. V gene TRBV7-9 combines with J gene TRBJ1-2; a possible D gene is TRBD1 (5 bases). Trimming shortened V by 5 bases and J by 8 bases, and 21 bases separated the two germline ends. The V gene's germline CDR1 is SEHNR and CDR2 FQNEAQ (reference sequence). This CDR3 region has 15 residues.

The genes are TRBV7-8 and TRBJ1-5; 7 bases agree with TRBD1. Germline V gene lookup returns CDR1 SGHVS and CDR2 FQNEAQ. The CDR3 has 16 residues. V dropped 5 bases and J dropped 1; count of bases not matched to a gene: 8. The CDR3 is CASSLTGTASNQPQHF. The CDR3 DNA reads TGTGCCAGCAGCCTCACGGGGACAGCAAGCAATCAGCCCCAGCATTTT.

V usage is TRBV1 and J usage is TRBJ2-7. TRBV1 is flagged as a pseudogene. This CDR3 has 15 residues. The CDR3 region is CTSSHPRGEDHEQYF. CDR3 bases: TGCACCAGCAGCCACCCTAGGGGGGAGGACCACGAGCAGTACTTC.

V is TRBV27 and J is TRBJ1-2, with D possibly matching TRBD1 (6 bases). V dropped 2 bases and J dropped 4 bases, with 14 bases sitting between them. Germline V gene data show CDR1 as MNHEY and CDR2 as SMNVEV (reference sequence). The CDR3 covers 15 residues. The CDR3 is CASSLASGGGYGYTF. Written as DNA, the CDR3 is TGTGCCAGCAGTTTAGCATCCGGGGGCGGCTATGGCTACACCTTC.

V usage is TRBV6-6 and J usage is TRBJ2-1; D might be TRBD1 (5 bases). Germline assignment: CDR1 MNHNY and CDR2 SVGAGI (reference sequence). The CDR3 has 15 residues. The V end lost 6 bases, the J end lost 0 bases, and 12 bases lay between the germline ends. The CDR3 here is CASSPGSSSYNEQFF. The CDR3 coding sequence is TGTGCCAGCAGCCCAGGGTCCTCCTCCTACAATGAGCAGTTCTTC.

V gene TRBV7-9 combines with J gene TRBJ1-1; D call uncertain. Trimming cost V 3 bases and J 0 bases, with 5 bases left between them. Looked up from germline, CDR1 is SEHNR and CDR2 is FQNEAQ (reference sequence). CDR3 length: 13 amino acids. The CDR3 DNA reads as TGTGCCAGCAGCTTGGATGTGAACACTGAAGCTTTCTTT. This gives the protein CASSLDVNTEAFF.

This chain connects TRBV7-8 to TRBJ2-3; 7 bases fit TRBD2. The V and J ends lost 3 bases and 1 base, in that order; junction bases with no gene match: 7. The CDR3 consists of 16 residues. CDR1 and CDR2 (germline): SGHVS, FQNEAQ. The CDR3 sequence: CASSFGSGHRTDTQYF. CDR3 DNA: TGTGCCAGCAGCTTTGGTAGCGGGCACCGCACAGATACGCAGTATTTT.

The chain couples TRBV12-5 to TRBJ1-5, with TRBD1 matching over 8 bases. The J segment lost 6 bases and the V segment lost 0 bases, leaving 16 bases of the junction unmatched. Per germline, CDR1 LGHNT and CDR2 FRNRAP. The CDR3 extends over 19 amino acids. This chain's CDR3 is CASGLVRGQVLVDRQPQHF. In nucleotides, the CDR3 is TGTGCTAGTGGTTTGGTACGGGGACAGGTCTTAGTAGATCGTCAGCCCCAGCATTTT.

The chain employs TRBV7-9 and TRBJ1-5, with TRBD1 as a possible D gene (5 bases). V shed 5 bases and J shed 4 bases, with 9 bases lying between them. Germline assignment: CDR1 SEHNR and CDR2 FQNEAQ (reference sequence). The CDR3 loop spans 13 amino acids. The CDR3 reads CASSEDTNQPQHF. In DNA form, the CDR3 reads TGTGCCAGCAGCGAGGACACTAATCAGCCCCAGCATTTT.

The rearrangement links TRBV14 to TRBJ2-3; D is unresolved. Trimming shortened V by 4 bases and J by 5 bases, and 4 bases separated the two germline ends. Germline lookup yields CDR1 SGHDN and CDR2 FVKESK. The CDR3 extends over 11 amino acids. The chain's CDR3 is CASSRVDTQYF. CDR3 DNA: TGTGCCAGCAGCCGGGTAGATACGCAGTATTTT.

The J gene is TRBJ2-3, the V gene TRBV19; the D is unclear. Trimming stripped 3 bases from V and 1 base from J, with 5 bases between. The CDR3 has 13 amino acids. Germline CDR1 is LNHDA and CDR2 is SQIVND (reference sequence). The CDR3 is CASSMERTDTQYF. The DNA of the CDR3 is TGTGCCAGTAGTATGGAGCGCACAGATACGCAGTATTTT.

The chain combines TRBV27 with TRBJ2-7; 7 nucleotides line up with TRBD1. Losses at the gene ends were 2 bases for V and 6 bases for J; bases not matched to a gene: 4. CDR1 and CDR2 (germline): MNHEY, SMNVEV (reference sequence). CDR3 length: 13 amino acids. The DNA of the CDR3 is TGTGCCAGCAGTTTAGGACACAGGGGCGAGCAGTACTTC. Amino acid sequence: CASSLGHRGEQYF.

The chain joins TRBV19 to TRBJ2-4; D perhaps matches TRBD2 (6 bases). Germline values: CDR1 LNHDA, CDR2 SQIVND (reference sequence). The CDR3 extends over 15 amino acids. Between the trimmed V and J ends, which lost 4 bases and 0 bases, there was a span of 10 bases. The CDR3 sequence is CASSTGLGAKNIQYF. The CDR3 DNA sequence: TGTGCCAGTAGTACGGGACTGGGAGCCAAAAACATTCAGTACTTC.

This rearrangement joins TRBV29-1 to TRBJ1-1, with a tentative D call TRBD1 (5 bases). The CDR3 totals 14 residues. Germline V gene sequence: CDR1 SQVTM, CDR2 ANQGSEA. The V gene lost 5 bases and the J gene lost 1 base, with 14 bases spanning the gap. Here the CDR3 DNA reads TGCAGCGTTATGAACATGGGACCGAACACTGAAGCTTTCTTT. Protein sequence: CSVMNMGPNTEAFF.

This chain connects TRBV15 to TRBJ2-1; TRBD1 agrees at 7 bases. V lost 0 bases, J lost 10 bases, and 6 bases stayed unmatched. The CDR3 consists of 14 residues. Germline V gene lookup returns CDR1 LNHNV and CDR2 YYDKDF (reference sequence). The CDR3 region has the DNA TGTGCCACCAGCAGAGATGGACAGGCAGGAGAGCAGTTCTTC. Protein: CATSRDGQAGEQFF.

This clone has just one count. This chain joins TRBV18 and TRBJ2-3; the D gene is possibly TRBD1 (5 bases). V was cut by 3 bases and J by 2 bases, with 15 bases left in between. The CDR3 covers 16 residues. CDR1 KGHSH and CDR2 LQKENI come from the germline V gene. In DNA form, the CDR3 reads TGTGCCAGCTCACCGCTTCCAGGGTGGGACACAGATACGCAGTATTTT. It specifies CASSPLPGWDTDTQYF.

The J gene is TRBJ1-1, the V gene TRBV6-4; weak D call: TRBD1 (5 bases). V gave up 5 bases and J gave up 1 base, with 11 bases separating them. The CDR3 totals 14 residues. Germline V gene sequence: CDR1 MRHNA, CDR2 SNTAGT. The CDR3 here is CASSPRGGNTEAFF. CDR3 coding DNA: TGTGCCAGCAGTCCTAGGGGTGGGAACACTGAAGCTTTCTTT.

The chain's CDR3 is CASTGWDDTDTQYF. DNA of the CDR3: TGTGCCAGCACGGGGTGGGACGACACAGATACGCAGTATTTT. The chain has TRBV6-5 and TRBJ2-3; either TRBD1 or TRBD2 may supply D (5 bases each). In germline, CDR1 is MNHEY, CDR2 SVGAGI. This CDR3 contains 14 residues. V shed 7 bases and J shed 2 bases, with 13 bases lying between them.

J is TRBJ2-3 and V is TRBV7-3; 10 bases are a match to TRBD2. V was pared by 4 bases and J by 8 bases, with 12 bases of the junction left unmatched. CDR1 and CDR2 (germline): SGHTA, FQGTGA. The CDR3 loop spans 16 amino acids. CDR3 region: CASSSDGASGRLTQYF. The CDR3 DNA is TGTGCCAGCAGCTCCGATGGTGCTAGCGGGAGACTTACGCAGTATTTT.